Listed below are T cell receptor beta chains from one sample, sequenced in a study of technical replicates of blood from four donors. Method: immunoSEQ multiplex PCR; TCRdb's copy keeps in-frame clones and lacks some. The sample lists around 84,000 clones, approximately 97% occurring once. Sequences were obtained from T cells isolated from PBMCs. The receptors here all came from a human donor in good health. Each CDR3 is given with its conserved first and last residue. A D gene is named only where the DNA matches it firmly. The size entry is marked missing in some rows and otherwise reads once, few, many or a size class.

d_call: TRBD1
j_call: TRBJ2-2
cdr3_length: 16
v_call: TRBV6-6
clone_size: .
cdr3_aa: CASRTPGQRNTGELFF
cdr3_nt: TGTGCCAGCAGAACCCCGGGACAGAGGAACACCGGGGAGCTGTTTTTT

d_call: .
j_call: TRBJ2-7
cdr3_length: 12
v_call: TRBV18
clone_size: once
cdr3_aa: CASSLRDYEQYF
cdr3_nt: TGTGCCAGCTCACTCAGGGACTACGAGCAGTACTTC

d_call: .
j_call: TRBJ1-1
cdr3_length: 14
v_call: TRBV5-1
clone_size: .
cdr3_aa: CASIPGDSRTEAFF
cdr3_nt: TGCGCCAGCATTCCGGGTGACTCGCGGACTGAAGCTTTCTTT

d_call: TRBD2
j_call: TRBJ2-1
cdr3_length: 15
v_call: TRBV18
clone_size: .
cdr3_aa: CASSAGPGGYNEQFF
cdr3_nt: TGTGCCAGCTCAGCGGGGCCGGGAGGATACAATGAGCAGTTCTTC

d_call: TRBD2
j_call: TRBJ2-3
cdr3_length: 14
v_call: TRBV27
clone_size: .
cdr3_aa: CASSWTSAVDTQYF
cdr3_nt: TGTGCCAGCAGTTGGACTAGCGCAGTAGATACGCAGTATTTT

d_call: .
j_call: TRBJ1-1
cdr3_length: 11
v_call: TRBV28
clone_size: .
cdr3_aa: CASNRDTEAFF
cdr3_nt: TGTGCCAGCAATCGGGATACTGAAGCTTTCTTT

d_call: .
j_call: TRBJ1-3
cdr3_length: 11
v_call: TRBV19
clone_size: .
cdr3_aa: CATQWANTIYF
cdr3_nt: TGTGCCACCCAATGGGCAAACACCATATATTTT

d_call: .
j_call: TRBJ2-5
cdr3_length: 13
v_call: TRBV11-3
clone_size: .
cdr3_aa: CASSSGAVETQYF
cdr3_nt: TGTGCCAGCAGCTCAGGGGCGGTGGAGACCCAGTACTTC

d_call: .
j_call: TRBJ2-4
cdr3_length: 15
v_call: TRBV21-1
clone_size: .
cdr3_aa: CASSIPNLTKNIQYF
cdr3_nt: TGTGCCAGCAGCATTCCTAACCTTACTAAAAACATTCAGTACTTC

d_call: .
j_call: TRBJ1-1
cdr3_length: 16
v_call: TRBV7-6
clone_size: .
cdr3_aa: CASSLGLRGPNTEAFF
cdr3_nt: TGTGCCAGCAGCTTAGGCTTGCGGGGCCCGAACACTGAAGCTTTCTTT

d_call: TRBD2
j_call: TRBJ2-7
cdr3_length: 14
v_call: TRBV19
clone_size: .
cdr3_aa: CASSFGTSSIEQYF
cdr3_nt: TGTGCCAGTAGTTTCGGGACTAGCTCAATCGAGCAGTACTTC

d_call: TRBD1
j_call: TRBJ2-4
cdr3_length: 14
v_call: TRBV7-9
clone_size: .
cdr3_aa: CASSPGTGLNIQYF
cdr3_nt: TGTGCCAGCAGCCCCGGGACAGGGCTGAACATTCAGTACTTC

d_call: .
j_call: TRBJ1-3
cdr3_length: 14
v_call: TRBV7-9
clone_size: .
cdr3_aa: CASSSSSSGNTIYF
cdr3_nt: TGTGCCAGCAGTTCGAGTAGCTCTGGAAACACCATATATTTT

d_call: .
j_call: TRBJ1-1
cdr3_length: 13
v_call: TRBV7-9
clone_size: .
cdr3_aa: CASSLVVEGEAFF
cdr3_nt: TGTGCCAGCAGCTTAGTAGTGGAGGGTGAGGCTTTCTTT

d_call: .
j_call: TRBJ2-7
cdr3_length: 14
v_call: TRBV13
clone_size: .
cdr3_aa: CASSPGAAVSEQYF
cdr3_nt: TGTGCCAGCAGCCCTGGGGCAGCCGTTAGCGAGCAGTACTTC

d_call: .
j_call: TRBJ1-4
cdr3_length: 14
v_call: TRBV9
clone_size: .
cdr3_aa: CASSSRTGYEKLFF
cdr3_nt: TGTGCCAGCAGCTCGAGGACTGGGTATGAAAAACTGTTTTTT

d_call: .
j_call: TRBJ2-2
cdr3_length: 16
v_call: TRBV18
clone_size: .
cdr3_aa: CASSPLGGGNTGELFF
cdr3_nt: TGTGCCAGCTCACCACTCGGAGGGGGCAACACCGGGGAGCTGTTTTTT

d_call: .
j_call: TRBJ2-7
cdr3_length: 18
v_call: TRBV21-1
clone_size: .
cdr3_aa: CASSKEGVTGSSPYEQYF
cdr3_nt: TGTGCCAGCAGCAAAGAGGGGGTGACAGGATCCTCCCCCTACGAGCAGTACTTC